Listed below are T cell receptor beta chains from one sample, sequenced in a study of identical twins. Each CDR3 protein is one row after TCRdb ran MiXCR on the 5' RACE reads. Found here are about 470,000 distinct CDR3 sequences, approximately 25% of them singletons; the top ten hold about 2.7%. The sample also formed part of further work on T cells expressing NK-cell markers.

The sequenced material came from CD4+ T cells sorted from blood. Source of these receptors: a woman younger than 30 in good health. CDR3s include the opening cysteine and the closing phenylalanine or tryptophan. The D gene is left open where the match is weak.

CDR3 | D | J | V
CASSQDWSRPYEQYF | . | TRBJ2-7 | TRBV3-1
CASSLNGVGTEAFF | . | TRBJ1-1 | TRBV27
CASSSGVLHF | . | TRBJ1-6 | TRBV7-9
CSVGFTSTDTQYF | . | TRBJ2-3 | TRBV20-1
CASSLSDLSGRAADTQYF | TRBD2 | TRBJ2-3 | TRBV7-2
CASSDGLAGGEQFF | TRBD2 | TRBJ2-1 | TRBV6-4
CASSWTGGYTEAFF | TRBD1 | TRBJ1-1 | TRBV3-1
CSAKVFSGANVLTF | . | TRBJ2-6 | TRBV20-1
CSARVTSGASSYNEQFF | TRBD2 | TRBJ2-1 | TRBV20-1
CASTRSGGSYNEQFF | TRBD2 | TRBJ2-1 | TRBV7-2
CASSEPGQGGYTF | . | TRBJ1-2 | TRBV6-4
CASSLGSRFNEQFF | . | TRBJ2-1 | TRBV7-2
CASHRQGRGAEAFF | TRBD1 | TRBJ1-1 | TRBV19
CASSAGSLWGTGELFF | . | TRBJ2-2 | TRBV5-1
CSARPPTSTDTQYF | . | TRBJ2-3 | TRBV20-1
CASSLVGSEEKLFF | . | TRBJ1-4 | TRBV5-1
CASSQDSRNEQFF | . | TRBJ2-1 | TRBV4-3
CASSSGRGPNQPQHF | TRBD1 | TRBJ1-5 | TRBV12-3/TRBV12-4
CASSDSWGSGRGGNEQFF | TRBD2 | TRBJ2-1 | TRBV25-1
CASSGTGTSGNNEQFF | TRBD2 | TRBJ2-1 | TRBV5-1
CASSQDKGGRVNSPLHF | . | TRBJ1-6 | TRBV4-1
CASSLFLGGGGTDTQYF | TRBD2 | TRBJ2-3 | TRBV11-3
CSALGRATATDTQYF | . | TRBJ2-3 | TRBV20-1
CSVGRETNTGELFF | . | TRBJ2-2 | TRBV29-1
CASSGRRVDTGELFF | . | TRBJ2-2 | TRBV9
CASRPIAGDADEQYF | TRBD2 | TRBJ2-7 | TRBV6-1
CAWSHADTREAFF | . | TRBJ1-1 | TRBV30
CASSNRGPSSGNTIYF | TRBD1 | TRBJ1-3 | TRBV12-3/TRBV12-4
CASCVAWGLANTGELFF | TRBD2 | TRBJ2-2 | TRBV7-9
CASSVTGSEQYF | . | TRBJ2-7 | TRBV9